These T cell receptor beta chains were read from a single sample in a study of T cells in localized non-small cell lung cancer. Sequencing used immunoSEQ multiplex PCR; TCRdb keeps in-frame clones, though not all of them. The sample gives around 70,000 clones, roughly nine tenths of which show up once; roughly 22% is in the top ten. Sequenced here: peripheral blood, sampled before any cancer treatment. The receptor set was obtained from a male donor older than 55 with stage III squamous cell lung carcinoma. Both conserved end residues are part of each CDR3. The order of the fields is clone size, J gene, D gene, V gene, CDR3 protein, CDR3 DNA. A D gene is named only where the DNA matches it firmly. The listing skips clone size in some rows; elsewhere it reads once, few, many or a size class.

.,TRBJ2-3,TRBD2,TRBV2,CASSDPGGKDTQYF,TGTGCCAGCAGTGACCCGGGGGGGAAGGATACGCAGTATTTT
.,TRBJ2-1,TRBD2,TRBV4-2,CASSQDSRLAGAYNEQFF,TGTGCCAGCAGCCAAGATTCACGACTAGCGGGGGCCTACAATGAGCAGTTCTTC
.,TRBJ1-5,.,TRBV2,CASRPPTGFGQPQHF,TGTGCCAGCAGACCCCCGACAGGATTCGGTCAGCCCCAGCATTTT
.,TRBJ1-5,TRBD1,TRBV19,CASSIDRAVPGNQPQHF,TGTGCCAGTAGTATCGACAGGGCCGTACCGGGCAATCAGCCCCAGCATTTT
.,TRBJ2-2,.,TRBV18,CASSPEVDTGELFF,TGTGCCAGCTCACCAGAGGTGGACACCGGGGAGCTGTTTTTT
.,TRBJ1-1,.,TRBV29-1,CSVEVRGGTEAFF,TGCAGCGTTGAAGTACGAGGGGGGACTGAAGCTTTCTTT
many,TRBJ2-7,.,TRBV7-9,CASSLVGGAVPYEQYF,TGTGCCAGCAGCTTAGTTGGCGGGGCCGTACCCTACGAGCAGTACTTC
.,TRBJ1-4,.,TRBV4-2,CASSLKGGYNEKLFF,TGTGCCAGCAGCCTTAAGGGGGGATACAATGAAAAACTGTTTTTT
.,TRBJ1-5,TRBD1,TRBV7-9,CASSSETGLMSAHF,TGTGCCAGCAGCTCAGAGACAGGGCTAATGTCGGCGCATTTT
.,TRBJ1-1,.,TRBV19,CAIKIQGGTEAFF,TGTGCCATCAAGATACAGGGAGGCACTGAAGCTTTCTTT
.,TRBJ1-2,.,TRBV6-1,CASSEIGGYTF,TGTGCCAGCAGTGAAATTGGTGGCTACACCTTC
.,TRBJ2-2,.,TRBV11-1,CASSTEFTGELFF,TGTGCCAGCAGCACCGAGTTTACCGGGGAGCTGTTTTTT
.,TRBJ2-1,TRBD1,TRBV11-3,CASSAQGNEQFF,TGTGCCAGCAGCGCACAGGGGAATGAGCAGTTCTTC
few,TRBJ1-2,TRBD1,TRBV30,CAWSPGGDSRWTF,TGTGCCTGGAGTCCCGGAGGGGACAGCCGGTGGACCTTC
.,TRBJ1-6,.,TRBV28,CASSLTGWYSPLHF,TGTGCCAGCAGTTTAACAGGGTGGTATTCACCCCTCCACTTT
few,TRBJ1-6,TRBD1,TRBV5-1,CASSLEGGRDSPLHF,TGCGCCAGCAGCTTGGAAGGGGGCCGGGATTCACCCCTCCACTTT
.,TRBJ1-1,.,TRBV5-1,CASSLNYGPEAFF,TGCGCCAGCAGCTTGAATTACGGGCCTGAAGCTTTCTTT
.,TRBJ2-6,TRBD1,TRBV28,CASSLGQGKVLTF,TGTGCCAGCAGCCTCGGACAGGGTAAAGTCCTGACTTTC
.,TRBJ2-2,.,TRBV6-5,CASRQQRTGELFF,TGTGCCAGCAGACAACAGAGGACCGGGGAGCTGTTTTTT
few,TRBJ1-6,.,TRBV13,CASSSNNSPLHF,TGTGCCAGCAGCTCTAATAATTCACCCCTCCACTTT
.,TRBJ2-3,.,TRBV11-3,CASSLQGNSTDTQYF,TGTGCCAGCAGCTTACAAGGAAACAGCACAGATACGCAGTATTTT
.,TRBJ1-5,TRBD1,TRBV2,CASSLKTGSGQPQHF,TGTGCCAGCAGTCTGAAGACAGGGAGTGGTCAGCCCCAGCATTTT
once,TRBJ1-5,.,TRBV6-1,CASSEWDQPQHF,TGTGCCAGCAGTGAATGGGATCAGCCCCAGCATTTT
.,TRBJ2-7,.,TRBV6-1,CASSPDNSYEQYF,TGTGCCAGCAGCCCGGACAACTCCTACGAGCAGTACTTC
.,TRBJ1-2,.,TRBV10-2,CASMYRAVANYGYTF,TGCGCCAGCATGTATAGGGCAGTAGCTAACTATGGCTACACCTTC
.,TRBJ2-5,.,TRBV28,CASRGDRETQYF,TGTGCCAGCCGAGGGGACCGAGAGACCCAGTACTTC
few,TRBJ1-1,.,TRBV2,CASGDAGAEAFF,TGTGCCAGCGGGGATGCAGGCGCTGAAGCTTTCTTT
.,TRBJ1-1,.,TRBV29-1,CSGLTGGSTEAFF,TGCAGCGGTCTGACAGGCGGGTCCACTGAAGCTTTCTTT
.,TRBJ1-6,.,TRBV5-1,CASSLERNSPLHF,TGCGCCAGCAGCTTGGAAAGGAATTCACCCCTCCACTTT
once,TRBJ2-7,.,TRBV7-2,CASSLVGGGRLWGNEQYF,TGTGCCAGCAGCTTAGTGGGGGGTGGGCGTTTGTGGGGCAACGAGCAGTACTTC
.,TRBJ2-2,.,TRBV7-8,CASRRDWRGRPAGELFF,TGTGCCAGCCGGAGGGACTGGAGGGGCCGGCCAGCCGGGGAGCTGTTTTTT
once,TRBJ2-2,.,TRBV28,CASSSIHRGTGELFF,TGTGCCAGCAGTTCCATCCATCGGGGGACCGGGGAGCTGTTTTTT
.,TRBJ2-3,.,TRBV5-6,CASSFGTDTQYF,TGTGCCAGCAGCTTCGGGACAGATACGCAGTATTTT
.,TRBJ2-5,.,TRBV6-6,CASSYVETQYF,TGTGCCAGCAGTTACGTAGAGACCCAGTACTTC
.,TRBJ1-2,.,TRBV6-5,CASSYGQGNYGYTF,TGTGCCAGCAGTTACGGGCAGGGGAACTATGGCTACACCTTC
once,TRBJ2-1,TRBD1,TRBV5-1,CASSHAGTGAIYEQFF,TGCGCCAGCAGCCACGCCGGGACAGGGGCCATCTATGAGCAGTTCTTC
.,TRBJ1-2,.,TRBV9,CASSVDGDTNYGYTF,TGTGCCAGCAGCGTAGACGGGGACACTAACTATGGCTACACCTTC
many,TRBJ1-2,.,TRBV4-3,CASSQSGWYGYTF,TGCGCCAGCAGCCAATCGGGGTGGTATGGCTACACCTTC